This TCR beta chain was identified in a study of T cell repertoires in cytomegalovirus infection. Study in general: Public TCR beta signatures marked donors with CMV infection and the matching HLA. Study-level points and caveats: Identification of carriers of CMV plus the relevant HLA was achieved through cumulative public TCR beta family frequency. Dominant in the ex vivo response were TCR beta clonotypes restricted by HLA-C and specific for CMV.

TCRdb re-called the reads with MiXCR, one entry per CDR3 protein. The sample has approximately 150,000 distinct CDR3 sequences; more than 15% are singletons. In the case of this clonotype: Its matching antigen is unknown.

J lost 5 bases, V lost 4 bases, and 13 bases had no gene match. Germline V lookup: CDR1 KGHDR, CDR2 SFDVKD. The CDR3 extends over 16 amino acids. This sequence originates from a human donor in good health (CMV status not recorded). Some clones in this sample may be carry-over from other donors' samples. The sample was CD8+ T cells from PBMCs. This chain joins TRBV24-1 and TRBJ2-7; 7 nucleotides agree with TRBD1. The DNA for the CDR3 is TGTGCCACCAGTGACCGGGACAGTCCACCGCTCCACGAGCAGTACTTC. Amino acids: CATSDRDSPPLHEQYF.